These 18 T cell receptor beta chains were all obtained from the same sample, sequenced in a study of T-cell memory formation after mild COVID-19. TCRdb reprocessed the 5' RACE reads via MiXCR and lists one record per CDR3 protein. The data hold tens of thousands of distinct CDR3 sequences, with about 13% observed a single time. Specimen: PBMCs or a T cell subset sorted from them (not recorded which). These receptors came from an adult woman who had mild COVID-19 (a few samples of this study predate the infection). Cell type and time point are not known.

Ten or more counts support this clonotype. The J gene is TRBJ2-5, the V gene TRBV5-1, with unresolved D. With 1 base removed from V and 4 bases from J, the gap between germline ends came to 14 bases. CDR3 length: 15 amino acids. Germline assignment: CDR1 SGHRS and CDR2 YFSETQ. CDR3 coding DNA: TGCGCCAGCAGCTTGACAGCACCCTGGGGAGAGACCCAGTACTTC. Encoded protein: CASSLTAPWGETQYF.

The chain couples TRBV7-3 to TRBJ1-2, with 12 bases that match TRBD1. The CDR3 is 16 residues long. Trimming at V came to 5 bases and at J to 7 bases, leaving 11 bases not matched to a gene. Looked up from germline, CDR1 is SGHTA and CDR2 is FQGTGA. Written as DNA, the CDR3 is TGTGCCAGCAGCCTTAGTCCGGGACAGGGGGCCGCTGGCTACACCTTC. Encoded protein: CASSLSPGQGAAGYTF.

The CDR3 sequence: CASSVDLEAFF. In nucleotides, the CDR3 is TGTGCCAGCAGTGTGGACCTCGAAGCTTTCTTT. This chain connects TRBV12-3 or TRBV12-4 to TRBJ1-1; D is unclear. Trimming cost V 5 bases and J 8 bases, with 9 bases left between them. The CDR3 totals 11 residues.

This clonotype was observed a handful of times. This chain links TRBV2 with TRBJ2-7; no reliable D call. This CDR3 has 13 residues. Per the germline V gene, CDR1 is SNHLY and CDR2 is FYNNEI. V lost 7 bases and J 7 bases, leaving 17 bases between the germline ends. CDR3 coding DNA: TGTGCCAGCACTACTGGGCTTCTGGGTGAGCAGTACTTC. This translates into CASTTGLLGEQYF.

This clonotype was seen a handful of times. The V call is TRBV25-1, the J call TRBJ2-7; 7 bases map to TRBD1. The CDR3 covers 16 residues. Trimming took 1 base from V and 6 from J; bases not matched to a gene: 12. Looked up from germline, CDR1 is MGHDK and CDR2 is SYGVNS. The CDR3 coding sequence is TGTGCCAGCAGTGAATTCGTCAGGGGGATAAGTAGCGAGCAGTACTTC. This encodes CASSEFVRGISSEQYF.

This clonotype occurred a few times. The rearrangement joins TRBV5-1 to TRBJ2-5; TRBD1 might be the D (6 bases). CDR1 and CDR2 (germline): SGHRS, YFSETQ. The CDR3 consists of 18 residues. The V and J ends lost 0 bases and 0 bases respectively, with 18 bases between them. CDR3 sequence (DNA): TGCGCCAGCAGCTTGGACCCGTCAGGGGTGAAGTACCAAGAGACCCAGTACTTC. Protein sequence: CASSLDPSGVKYQETQYF.

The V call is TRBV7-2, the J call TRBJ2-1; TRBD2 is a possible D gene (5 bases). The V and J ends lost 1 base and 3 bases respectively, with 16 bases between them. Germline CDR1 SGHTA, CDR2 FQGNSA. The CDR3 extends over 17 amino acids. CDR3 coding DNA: TGTGCCAGCAGCTTAGTTGTGGGTGGGAGTATCTACAATGAGCAGTTCTTC. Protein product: CASSLVVGGSIYNEQFF. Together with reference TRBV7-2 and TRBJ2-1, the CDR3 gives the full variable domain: GAGVSQSPSNKVTEKGKDVELRCDPISGHTALYWYRQSLGQGLEFLIYFQGNSAPDKSGLPSDRFSAERTGGSVSTLTIQRTQQEDSAVYLCASSLVVGGSIYNEQFFGPGTRLTVL.

CDR3 sequence: CASSVAGTSGSLDTQYF. The CDR3 DNA follows: TGTGCCAGCAGCGTAGCCGGGACTAGCGGGAGTCTGGATACGCAGTATTTT. The gene calls are TRBV9 and TRBJ2-3, with TRBD2 matching 14 bases. This CDR3 contains 17 residues. Trimming took 0 bases from V and 6 from J; bases not matched to a gene: 6. The germline V gene has CDR1 SGDLS and CDR2 YYNGEE.

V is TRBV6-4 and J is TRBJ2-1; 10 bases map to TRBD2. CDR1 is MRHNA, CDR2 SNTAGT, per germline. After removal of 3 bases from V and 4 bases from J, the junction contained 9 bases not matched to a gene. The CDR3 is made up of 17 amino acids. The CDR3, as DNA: TGTGCCAGCAGTGAGCTAGCGGGGGCCTTGATATACAATGAGCAGTTCTTC. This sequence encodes CASSELAGALIYNEQFF.

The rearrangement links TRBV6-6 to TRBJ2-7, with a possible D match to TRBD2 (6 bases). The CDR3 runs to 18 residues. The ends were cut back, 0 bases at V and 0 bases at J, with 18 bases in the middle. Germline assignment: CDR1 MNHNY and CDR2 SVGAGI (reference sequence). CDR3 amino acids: CASSYSPPGTEPSYEQYF. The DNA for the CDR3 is TGTGCCAGCAGTTACTCCCCCCCCGGGACTGAACCCTCCTACGAGCAGTACTTC.

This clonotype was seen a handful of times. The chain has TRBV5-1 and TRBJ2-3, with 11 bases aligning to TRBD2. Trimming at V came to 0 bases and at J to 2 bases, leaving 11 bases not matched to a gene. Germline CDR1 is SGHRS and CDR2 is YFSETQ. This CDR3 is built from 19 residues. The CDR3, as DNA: TGCGCCAGCAGCTTGGTAGGGCTAGCGGGGGGTTCACTCACAGATACGCAGTATTTT. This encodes CASSLVGLAGGSLTDTQYF.

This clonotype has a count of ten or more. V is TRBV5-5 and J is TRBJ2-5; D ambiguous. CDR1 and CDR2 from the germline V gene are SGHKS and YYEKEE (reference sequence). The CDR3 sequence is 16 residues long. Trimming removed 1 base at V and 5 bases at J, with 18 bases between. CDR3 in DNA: TGTGCCAGCAGCTTGCACGTGGTTGGGGTGCTGGAGACCCAGTACTTC. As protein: CASSLHVVGVLETQYF.

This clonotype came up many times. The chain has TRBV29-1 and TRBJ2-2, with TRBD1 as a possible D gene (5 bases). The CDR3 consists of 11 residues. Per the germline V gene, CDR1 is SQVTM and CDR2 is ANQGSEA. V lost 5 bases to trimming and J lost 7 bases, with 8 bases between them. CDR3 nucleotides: TGCAGCGTTCGTACAGGCGGGGAGCTGTTTTTT. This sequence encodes CSVRTGGELFF.

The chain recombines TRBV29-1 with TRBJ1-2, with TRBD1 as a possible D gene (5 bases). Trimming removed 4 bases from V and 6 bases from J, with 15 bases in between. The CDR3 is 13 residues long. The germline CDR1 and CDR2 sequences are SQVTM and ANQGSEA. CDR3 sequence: CSVVGTFDHGYTF. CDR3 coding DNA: TGCAGCGTTGTGGGGACTTTTGATCATGGCTACACCTTC. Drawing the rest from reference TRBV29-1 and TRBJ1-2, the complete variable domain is SAVISQKPSRDICQRGTSLTIQCQVDSQVTMMFWYRQQPGQSLTLIATANQGSEATYESGFVIDKFPISRPNLTFSTLTVSNMSPEDSSIYLCSVVGTFDHGYTFGSGTRLTVV.

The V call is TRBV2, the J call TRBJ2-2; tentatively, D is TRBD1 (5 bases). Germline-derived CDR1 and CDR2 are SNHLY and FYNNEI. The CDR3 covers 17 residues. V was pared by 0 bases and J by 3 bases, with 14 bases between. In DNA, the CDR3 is TGTGCCAGCAGTGAAGCGCTTGGGGCCCTAGACACCGGGGAGCTGTTTTTT. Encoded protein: CASSEALGALDTGELFF.

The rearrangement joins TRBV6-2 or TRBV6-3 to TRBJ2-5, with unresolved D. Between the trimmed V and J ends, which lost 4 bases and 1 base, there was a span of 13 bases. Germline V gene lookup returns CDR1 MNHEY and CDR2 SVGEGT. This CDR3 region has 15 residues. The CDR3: CASSSLEGLQETQYF. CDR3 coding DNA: TGTGCCAGCAGTTCCCTCGAAGGGCTCCAAGAGACCCAGTACTTC.

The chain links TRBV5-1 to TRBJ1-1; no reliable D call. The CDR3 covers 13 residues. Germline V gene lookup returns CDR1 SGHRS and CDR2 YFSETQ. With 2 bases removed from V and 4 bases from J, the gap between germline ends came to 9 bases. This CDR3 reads CASSLAERTEAFF. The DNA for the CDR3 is TGCGCCAGCAGCTTAGCGGAACGCACTGAAGCTTTCTTT.

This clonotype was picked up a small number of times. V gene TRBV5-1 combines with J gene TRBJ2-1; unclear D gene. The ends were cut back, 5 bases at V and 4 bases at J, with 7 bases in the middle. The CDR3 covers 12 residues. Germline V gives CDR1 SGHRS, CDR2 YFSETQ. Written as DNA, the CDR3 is TGCGCCAGCAGGCGACATTACAATGAGCAGTTCTTC. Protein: CASRRHYNEQFF. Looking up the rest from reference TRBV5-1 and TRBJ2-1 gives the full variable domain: KAGVTQTPRYLIKTRGQQVTLSCSPISGHRSVSWYQQTPGQGLQFLFEYFSETQRNKGNFPGRFSGRQFSNSRSEMNVSTLELGDSALYLCASRRHYNEQFFGPGTRLTVL.